These T cell receptor beta chains were read from a single sample in a study of control samples from healthy donors and cancer patients. The method was immunoSEQ multiplex PCR; TCRdb's version includes in-frame clones alone and lacks a portion of them. The sample consists of approximately 170,000 clones, 90% to 95% of them appearing once. The sample was blood. The receptor source for this set is a woman in her 30s in good health. The CDR3 runs from the conserved cysteine through the conserved F or W. The D gene is left open where the match is weak. Clone size is stated in some rows and not others, as once, few, many or a class when expanded.

TRBJ2-7	-	-	TRBV7-9	TGTGCCAGCAGCTTAGGGACAGACGGAGCTTACTTC	CASSLGTDGAYF
TRBJ2-5	-	-	TRBV2	TGTGCCAGCAGTGAAGGACAGACGAAGTACCAAGAGACCCAGTACTTC	CASSEGQTKYQETQYF
TRBJ1-1	-	-	TRBV2	TGTGCCAGCAGTGAGGACAGTTCGAACACTGAAGCTTTCTTT	CASSEDSSNTEAFF
TRBJ2-5	-	-	TRBV9	TGTGCCAGCAGCGTTGGGCAGGCTAAAGAGACCCAGTACTTC	CASSVGQAKETQYF
TRBJ1-4	-	-	TRBV5-4	TGTGCCAGCAGCTTGGGACGGATCAATGAAAAACTGTTTTTT	CASSLGRINEKLFF
TRBJ2-7	once	TRBD1	TRBV7-9	TGTGCCAGCAGCTGGGGGACAGACTACGAGCAGTACTTC	CASSWGTDYEQYF
TRBJ2-4	-	TRBD1	TRBV9	TGTGCCAGCAGCGCGTGGACAGGGGTCGACATTCAGTACTTC	CASSAWTGVDIQYF
TRBJ1-5	-	TRBD1	TRBV6-5	TGTGCCAGCAGTCCTTTCAGGGGGGGCAATCAGCCCCAGCATTTT	CASSPFRGGNQPQHF
TRBJ2-6	-	-	TRBV7-9	TGTGCCAGCAGCCCGCGGGACACGAGCGCTGGGGCCAACGTCCTGACTTTC	CASSPRDTSAGANVLTF
TRBJ1-1	-	-	TRBV5-1	TGCGCCAGCAGCTATGGGGCAGGGATGAACACTGAAGCTTTCTTT	CASSYGAGMNTEAFF
TRBJ2-5	-	-	TRBV18	TGTGCCAGCTCACCCCAGGAGGAGACCCAGTACTTC	CASSPQEETQYF
TRBJ1-5	-	TRBD1	TRBV5-1	TGCGCCAGCAGCTTAACAGGGGGCTCCAATCAGCCCCAGCATTTT	CASSLTGGSNQPQHF
TRBJ1-1	-	TRBD1	TRBV5-1	TGCGCCAGCAGCACCGGGACAGGGGGAGTTGAAGCTTTCTTT	CASSTGTGGVEAFF
TRBJ1-6	-	TRBD1	TRBV28	TGTGCCAGCAGACCCGGACAGGGGAGAAGCTCCTATAATTCACCCCTCCACTTT	CASRPGQGRSSYNSPLHF
TRBJ2-1	-	TRBD2	TRBV4-1	TGCGCCAGCAGCCAGGCCGAGCGGGGGGCCTACAATGAGCAGTTCTTC	CASSQAERGAYNEQFF
TRBJ2-1	-	TRBD2	TRBV10-3	TGTGCCATCAGCCCGGGACTAGATCGAAGTGAGCAGTTCTTC	CAISPGLDRSEQFF
TRBJ1-4	-	TRBD1	TRBV5-1	TGCGCCAGCAGCATCGGACAGGGAGGGAGTGAAAAACTGTTTTTT	CASSIGQGGSEKLFF
TRBJ1-4	-	TRBD1	TRBV28	TGTGCCAGCAACTCACAGGGGGCAGAGGAAAAACTGTTTTTT	CASNSQGAEEKLFF
TRBJ1-6	few	-	TRBV5-4	TGTGCCAGCAGCTTGGCCGGGTTAGACCGTAATTCACCCCTCCACTTT	CASSLAGLDRNSPLHF
TRBJ2-5	-	TRBD1	TRBV7-9	TGTGCCAGCAGCGGGGGACAGGGCGGTCAAGAGACCCAGTACTTC	CASSGGQGGQETQYF
TRBJ1-4	-	-	TRBV2	TGTGCCAGCAGTCCTTTCTCCGGGACATTCTATGAAAAACTGTTTTTT	CASSPFSGTFYEKLFF
TRBJ2-7	-	-	TRBV4-1	TGCGCCAGCAGCCAAGACCTGAGCTACGAGCAGTACTTC	CASSQDLSYEQYF
TRBJ2-2	once	TRBD2	TRBV27	TGTGCCAGCAGTTTAGGCGGGAGACGAACCGGGGAGCTGTTTTTT	CASSLGGRRTGELFF
TRBJ1-2	-	-	TRBV20-1	TGCAGTGTCAGTGGCTACACCTTC	CSVSGYTF
TRBJ1-1	-	TRBD1	TRBV19	TGTGCCAGTAGCAAAACTACAGGGGGCGAGAACACTGAAGCTTTCTTT	CASSKTTGGENTEAFF
TRBJ2-2	-	-	TRBV18	TGTGCCAGCTCACCACAATCTAGAGCGTCGTACACCGGGGAGCTGTTTTTT	CASSPQSRASYTGELFF
TRBJ1-4	-	-	TRBV14	TGTGCCAGCAGCCGGGACCGATTTAATGAAAAACTGTTTTTT	CASSRDRFNEKLFF
TRBJ1-2	-	-	TRBV7-2	TGTGCCAGCAGCTTAGGTTCGGGGTATGGCTACACCTTC	CASSLGSGYGYTF
TRBJ2-5	-	TRBD2	TRBV5-4	TGTGCCAGCAGCTTGCGGGGAGCGGGGGAAGAGACCCAGTACTTC	CASSLRGAGEETQYF
TRBJ2-7	once	TRBD1	TRBV11-2	TGTGCCAGCAGCTCGGCCGGGACAGTCTACGAGCAGTACTTC	CASSSAGTVYEQYF
TRBJ2-4	-	-	TRBV19	TGTGCCAGTAGTACTAGGGTTCCCTTGGTCAAAAACATTCAGTACTTC	CASSTRVPLVKNIQYF
TRBJ1-3	-	-	TRBV25-1	TGTGCCAGCAGCCGGGGGGGGAGCTCTGGAAACACCATATATTTT	CASSRGGSSGNTIYF
TRBJ2-7	-	TRBD1	TRBV15	TGTGCCACCAGCAGAGCTGGACAGGCTCAAGAGCAGTACTTC	CATSRAGQAQEQYF
TRBJ2-5	-	-	TRBV5-4	TGTGCCAGCAGCTCGGTTGGCGGGCGGGAAGGGGAGACCCAGTACTTC	CASSSVGGREGETQYF
TRBJ1-5	-	-	TRBV19	TGTGCCAGTAGTCCTCTGCTGGGCAATCAGCCCCAGCATTTT	CASSPLLGNQPQHF
TRBJ2-2	-	-	TRBV19	TGTGCCAGTAGTATCCGTCAGGCCACCGGGGAGCTGTTTTTT	CASSIRQATGELFF
TRBJ2-2	-	TRBD2	TRBV28	TGTGCCAGCAGTCGCGGGAGCTCGGGAACCGGGGAGCTGTTTTTT	CASSRGSSGTGELFF
TRBJ1-1	-	-	TRBV5-1	TGCGCCAGCAGCACCGGAAGGTGGAGGAACACTGAAGCTTTCTTT	CASSTGRWRNTEAFF
TRBJ2-1	-	TRBD2	TRBV3-1/TRBV3-2	TGTGCCAGCAGCCAAGCTAGCGGGAGGAACTACAATGAGCAGTTCTTC	CASSQASGRNYNEQFF
TRBJ2-7	-	-	TRBV6-5	TGTGCCAGCAGTTACTCGGGGTTGTTCTCCTACGAGCAGTACTTC	CASSYSGLFSYEQYF